This is a list of T cell receptor beta chains from one sample in a study of shared clonotypes between healthy human individuals. This table comes from immunoSEQ multiplex PCR, and its TCRdb copy is limited to in-frame clones, with some not included. The sample contains roughly 1.5 million clones, 95% to 99% of which appear only once. Sequenced material: naive CD4+ T cells sorted from blood. The receptors stem from a man aged 30-40 years in good health. Each CDR3 is given without its conserved first and last residue.

J gene	V gene	CDR3 protein
TRBJ1-3	TRBV11-2	ASSLDWAAGNTIY
TRBJ2-3	TRBV29-1	SVGGGRGTGGQY
TRBJ2-3	TRBV7-9	ASSLEDTQY
TRBJ1-5	TRBV5-6	ASSLLRQPQH
TRBJ2-1	TRBV29-1	SVERLVTEQF
TRBJ2-7	TRBV11-2	ASRTAGSREQY
TRBJ2-2	TRBV4-3	ASSQDVPYVGELF
TRBJ2-4	TRBV2	ASELAGTMLAKNIQY
TRBJ2-1	TRBV28	ASSAGQADNEQF
TRBJ2-1	TRBV7-2	ASSLALWDGGNEQF
TRBJ2-1	TRBV28	ASSRAAIANEQF
TRBJ2-1	TRBV5-1	ASSSTTGQGAVAGSYNEQF
TRBJ2-1	TRBV29-1	SVEILSGSYNEQF
TRBJ2-5	TRBV28	ASSTKLAGVIETQY
TRBJ2-7	TRBV2	ASSEGTYLYEQY
TRBJ1-1	TRBV29-1	SVPGQGGTEAF
TRBJ2-1	TRBV14	ASSYGIYNEQF
TRBJ2-1	TRBV6-1	ASSSGTGTYNEQF
TRBJ2-7	TRBV28	ASSLSMGEQY
TRBJ2-5	TRBV10-3	AISDPDRGQETQY
TRBJ2-3	TRBV9	ASSVANTDTQY
TRBJ2-3	TRBV5-1	ASSSSHGSTDTQY
TRBJ2-5	TRBV5-1	ASSHDRAQETQY
TRBJ1-1	TRBV2	ASSVQGVSTEAF
TRBJ2-3	TRBV7-3	ASSLGQSSTDTQY
TRBJ2-7	TRBV5-1	ASSWDRLVSYEQY
TRBJ1-5	TRBV30	AWSVTTLSNQPQH
TRBJ2-2	TRBV2	ATNHRVLGELF
TRBJ1-5	TRBV2	ASSPNREPQH
TRBJ2-6	TRBV18	ASSPGSASGANVLT
TRBJ2-3	TRBV9	ASSAGATTDTQY
TRBJ2-1	TRBV7-8	ASSLGGGSGSGALYNEQF
TRBJ2-3	TRBV5-1	ASSRGAGSTDTQY
TRBJ2-3	TRBV28	ASSLAGMNTDTQY
TRBJ2-7	TRBV5-1	ASSLDPSEQY
TRBJ2-7	TRBV5-6	ASSLSVNYEQY
TRBJ1-2	TRBV18	ASSPPLLRQGDDGYT
TRBJ2-3	TRBV5-1	ASSKLSGRPSTDTQY
TRBJ2-7	TRBV5-6	ASSLAPMPGLYEQY
TRBJ1-1	TRBV12-2	ASRLGSGGGTEAF
TRBJ2-5	TRBV28	ASSPDSKETQY
TRBJ2-1	TRBV5-1	ASSLESQRNYNEQF
TRBJ1-4	TRBV5-1	ASSLGQGDEKLF
TRBJ2-3	TRBV5-1	ASSLIPSTDTQY
TRBJ2-3	TRBV18	ASSPLLAGSSTDTQY
TRBJ1-1	TRBV18	ASSPKTRQAEAF
TRBJ2-7	TRBV7-8	ASSPRTSGNYEQY